Listed here is a single T cell receptor (beta chain). This record comes from a study of chronic HIV infection and antiretroviral therapy. The germline gives CDR1 LNHDA, CDR2 SQIVND (reference sequence). The CDR3 spans 16 residues. With V trimmed by 5 bases and J by 4 bases, 12 bases remained unmatched. Each CDR3 protein gets one entry after TCRdb re-called the 5' RACE reads with MiXCR. The repertoire holds under 55,000 distinct CDR3 sequences, with 19% as singletons. The specimen was peripheral blood. The chain couples TRBV19 to TRBJ2-3, with 7 bases that match TRBD2. The TCR comes from an adult who had HIV and had not received antiretroviral therapy, or was an uninfected healthy control (not recorded which). This CDR3 reads CASSPRAGRFADTQYF. CDR3 DNA sequence: TGTGCCAGTAGTCCCCGAGCGGGAAGATTCGCAGATACGCAGTATTTT.